These 17 T cell receptor beta chains were all obtained from the same sample, sequenced in a study of early T cells in non-severe SARS-CoV-2 infection. TCRdb called the 5' RACE reads again in MiXCR, with one record for every CDR3 protein. This table has approximately 83,000 distinct CDR3 sequences, around 15% appearing once. Sequencing input: whole blood. These TCRs come from an adult who was a healthcare worker with PCR-confirmed SARS-CoV-2 infection or an uninfected control (not recorded which).

The J gene is TRBJ1-4, the V gene TRBV20-1; D gene uncertain. CDR1 is DFQATT, CDR2 SNEGSKA, per germline (reference sequence). The length of the CDR3 is 16 residues. The V end was cut by 0 bases, the J end by 7 bases, with 18 bases between. The CDR3 sequence is CSARDRIRHRSEKLFF. CDR3 in DNA: TGCAGTGCTAGAGATCGTATAAGGCACCGAAGTGAAAAACTGTTTTTT.

There are many counts of this clonotype. The rearrangement links TRBV7-4 to TRBJ1-5; D is uncertain. This CDR3 spans 17 amino acids. Trimming pared 1 base from V and 0 bases from J, leaving 13 bases between. Germline V gene sequence: CDR1 SGHVT, CDR2 SQSDAQ. The CDR3 reads CASSLGSYEYSNQPQHF. The CDR3, as DNA: TGTGCCAGCAGCTTAGGAAGTTACGAGTATAGCAATCAGCCCCAGCATTTT. Based on the CDR3 plus reference TRBV7-4 and TRBJ1-5, the full variable domain is GAGVSQSPRYKVAKRGRDVALRCDSISGHVTLYWYRQTLGQGSEVLTYSQSDAQRDKSGRPSGRFSAERPERSVSTLKIQRTEQGDSAVYLCASSLGSYEYSNQPQHFGDGTRLSIL.

V gene TRBV29-1 combines with J gene TRBJ2-1; no clear D. In germline, CDR1 is SQVTM, CDR2 ANQGSEA. Trimming left V 1 base short and J 8 bases short, with 15 bases between. CDR3 size: 14 residues. In DNA form, the CDR3 reads TGCAGCGTTGAAGGGGGTTTAGGCAGCGATGAGCAGTTCTTC. It is translated as CSVEGGLGSDEQFF.

This clonotype appeared a few times. The V call is TRBV20-1, the J call TRBJ2-1; TRBD2 is a possible D gene (6 bases). The length of the CDR3 is 15 residues. Per the germline V gene, CDR1 is DFQATT and CDR2 is SNEGSKA (reference sequence). V was clipped by 2 bases and J by 6 bases, with 17 bases between them. The CDR3 protein is CSARSLRGDINEQFF. DNA for the CDR3: TGCAGTGCTAGATCCTTGCGGGGTGATATCAATGAGCAGTTCTTC.

This clonotype was picked up many times. The chain recombines TRBV6-1 with TRBJ1-5, with D possibly being TRBD1 (6 bases). The CDR3 extends over 17 amino acids. With 5 bases removed from V and 1 base from J, the gap between germline ends came to 18 bases. CDR1 and CDR2 (germline): MNHNS, SASEGT. The CDR3 DNA is TGTGCCAGCAGTCAACTAGGACAGCCCCTGAGCAATCAGCCCCAGCATTTT. Translated: CASSQLGQPLSNQPQHF.

The chain joins TRBV19 to TRBJ2-1; D may match TRBD1 or TRBD2 (5 bases each). Germline values: CDR1 LNHDA, CDR2 SQIVND (reference sequence). This CDR3 is 14 amino acids long. With 7 bases removed from V and 4 bases from J, the gap between germline ends came to 14 bases. CDR3 protein: CASTPGPSYNEQFF. The CDR3 DNA is TGTGCCAGTACCCCGGGACCGTCGTACAATGAGCAGTTCTTC.

The rearrangement links TRBV19 to TRBJ2-1; D ambiguous. V was trimmed by 1 base and J by 2 bases, leaving 12 bases between them. The length of the CDR3 is 16 residues. The germline CDR1 and CDR2 sequences are LNHDA and SQIVND (reference sequence). The CDR3 region is CASSIGKIGAYNEQFF. The CDR3, as DNA: TGTGCCAGTAGTATAGGGAAAATTGGAGCCTACAATGAGCAGTTCTTC.

CDR3 residues: CSVVARQSNTEAFF. The CDR3 DNA sequence: TGCAGCGTTGTGGCGAGACAGTCGAACACTGAAGCTTTCTTT. The V gene is TRBV29-1, the J gene TRBJ1-1, with D tentatively TRBD1 (5 bases). CDR1 and CDR2 (germline): SQVTM, ANQGSEA. Trimming took 4 bases from V and 1 from J, leaving 13 bases between them. The length of the CDR3 is 14 residues.

This sequence joins TRBV6-6 and TRBJ2-3; tentatively, D is TRBD1 or TRBD2 (5 bases each). The length of the CDR3 is 16 residues. Trimming took off 6 bases at V and 1 base at J, with 17 bases between the two ends. CDR1 and CDR2 from the germline V gene are MNHNY and SVGAGI (reference sequence). Here the CDR3 reads CASRRPGTPGTDTQYF. The CDR3 DNA reads as TGTGCCAGCAGGAGGCCCGGGACGCCCGGCACAGATACGCAGTATTTT.

This clonotype was picked up a small number of times. This chain joins TRBV10-3 and TRBJ2-1; D gene unclear. V was shortened by 7 bases and J by 7 bases, with 11 bases between the two germline ends. This CDR3 region has 12 residues. Germline lookup yields CDR1 ENHRY and CDR2 SYGVKD. The CDR3 loop is CAIKDVLNEQFF. CDR3 bases: TGTGCCATCAAGGACGTACTAAATGAGCAGTTCTTC.

This clonotype has just a few counts. In DNA, the CDR3 is TGTGCCAGCAGCAATCGCTCGGGGGACTCCTACGAGCAGTACTTC. Translating it yields CASSNRSGDSYEQYF. The chain is built from TRBV21-1 and TRBJ2-7; TRBD1, the D gene given by the table, was not confirmed from the DNA. TRBV21-1 is a pseudogene segment. The CDR3 has 15 residues.

This clonotype was observed a few times. V usage is TRBV7-2 and J usage is TRBJ2-3; 7 bases are shared with TRBD2. Germline V gene lookup returns CDR1 SGHTA and CDR2 FQGNSA. With 2 bases clipped from V and 3 bases from J, the junction kept 2 bases outside the gene matches. CDR3 size: 14 residues. The chain's CDR3 is CASSLQRGTDTQYF. For the CDR3, the DNA is TGTGCCAGCAGCTTACAGCGGGGAACAGATACGCAGTATTTT.

In its sample, this clonotype was seen a few times. This chain connects TRBV11-2 to TRBJ2-1; D not certain. With 3 bases removed from V and 4 bases from J, the gap between germline ends came to 7 bases. CDR3 length equals 13 residues. The germline V gene has CDR1 SGHAT and CDR2 FQNNGV. CDR3 in amino acids: CASSFQPYNEQFF. CDR3 nucleotides: TGTGCCAGCAGCTTTCAACCGTACAATGAGCAGTTCTTC.

The V call is TRBV6-1, the J call TRBJ2-7; 10 bases map to TRBD1. Germline CDR1 and CDR2: MNHNS and SASEGT. The CDR3 has 14 residues. Unmatched junction bases numbered 10, after V lost 7 bases and J lost 7 bases. CDR3: CASTTGGPVGEQYF. The CDR3 DNA reads as TGTGCCAGCACGACAGGGGGCCCGGTGGGTGAGCAGTACTTC.

The V call is TRBV2, the J call TRBJ2-5, with 8 bases identical to TRBD2. J was trimmed by 1 base and V by 5 bases; bases with no gene match: 6. The CDR3 loop spans 15 amino acids. Germline assignment: CDR1 SNHLY and CDR2 FYNNEI. CDR3: CASSNHGLAQETQYF. In DNA, the CDR3 is TGTGCCAGCAGTAATCACGGACTAGCCCAAGAGACCCAGTACTTC.

This sequence joins TRBV20-1 and TRBJ2-1; 8 nucleotides agree with TRBD2. The germline V gene encodes CDR1 DFQATT and CDR2 SNEGSKA (reference sequence). The trim removed 3 bases at V and 3 bases at J, leaving 7 bases unmatched. CDR3 length: 15 residues. This CDR3 is CSASAAGANYNEQFF. The CDR3 DNA is TGCAGTGCTAGTGCAGCGGGGGCCAACTACAATGAGCAGTTCTTC.

This chain uses TRBV28 with TRBJ1-1; D not resolved. The CDR3 sequence is 15 residues long. Germline-derived CDR1 and CDR2 are MDHEN and SYDVKM. The V gene lost 4 bases and the J gene lost 4 bases, with 16 bases spanning the gap. For the CDR3, the DNA is TGTGCCAGCAGTTCCCTTATTGGGTTGGGCACTGAAGCTTTCTTT. Its translation is CASSSLIGLGTEAFF.